The 14 T cell receptor beta chains presented below share a single source sample, sequenced in a study of T cells in Graves' hyperthyroidism and ophthalmopathy. RNA transcripts were the template for amplifying TCR beta CDR3 regions. With the HTBI primer set, the TCR CDR3 went through a first round of RT-PCR. One entry per CDR3 protein, called by TCRdb with MiXCR from the multiplex PCR reads. Here the sample spans roughly 93,000 distinct CDR3 sequences, around 42% being singletons. The sample consisted of peripheral blood or thyroid tissue (not recorded which). These receptor sequences come from a woman in her twenties or thirties with Graves' hyperthyroidism.

In the case of this clonotype: Because the CDR3's place on the DNA is in doubt, the DNA is left out and the CDR3 is given as listed by TCRdb. The chain recombines TRBV6-2 or TRBV6-3 with TRBJ2-2. In germline, CDR1 is MNHEY, CDR2 SVGEGT. The CDR3 is made up of 13 amino acids, end residues included. The CDR3 region is CASSTSRVRELFF.

The table lists this clonotype with many counts. The rearrangement links TRBV28 to TRBJ1-2; 8 positions agree with TRBD1. Looked up from germline, CDR1 is MDHEN and CDR2 is SYDVKM. CDR3 length: 14 amino acids. The trim removed 6 bases at V and 8 bases at J, leaving 11 bases unmatched. CDR3 DNA: TGTGCCAGCAGCCAACTAGCAGGGGGCGGGGGCTACACCTTC. It codes for CASSQLAGGGGYTF.

This clonotype was counted ten times or more. The chain uses TRBV7-9 and TRBJ1-5; D is undetermined. V shed 5 bases and J shed 6 bases, with 11 bases lying between them. The germline CDR1 and CDR2 sequences are SEHNR and FQNEAQ (reference sequence). There are 13 residues in the CDR3. The CDR3 here is CASSKPSGQPQHF. The CDR3 nucleotides read TGTGCCAGCAGCAAACCGTCCGGTCAGCCCCAGCATTTT. Full variable domain (outside the CDR3, taken from reference TRBV7-9 and TRBJ1-5): DTGVSQNPRHKITKRGQNVTFRCDPISEHNRLYWYRQTLGQGPEFLTYFQNEAQLEKSRLLSDRFSAERPKGSFSTLEIQRTEQGDSAMYLCASSKPSGQPQHFGDGTRLSIL.

The rearrangement joins TRBV5-4 to TRBJ1-4, with TRBD1 matching 10 bases. Germline lookup yields CDR1 SGHNT and CDR2 YYREEE (reference sequence). V was clipped by 4 bases and J by 5 bases; unmatched bases: 2. CDR3 size: 14 residues. The CDR3 bases are TGTGCCAGCAGCGGGGGACAGGGGAATGAAAAACTGTTTTTT. Encoded protein: CASSGGQGNEKLFF.

In this sample, this clonotype turned up many times. The V call is TRBV11-2, the J call TRBJ2-5; TRBD2 aligns across 8 bases. The V gene end was trimmed by 5 bases and the J gene end by 5 bases; junction bases not matched to a gene: 7. CDR1 and CDR2 from the germline V gene are SGHAT and FQNNGV. This CDR3 has 14 amino acids. The CDR3 nucleotides are TGTGCCAGCAGCCCGCGGGGGGCTTTGGAGACCCAGTACTTC. Its protein is CASSPRGALETQYF.

The genes are TRBV3-1 and TRBJ1-3, with no clear D. This CDR3 has 15 residues. The germline CDR1 and CDR2 sequences are LGHDT and YNNKEL (reference sequence). The V end lost 4 bases, the J end lost 2 bases, and 12 bases lay between the germline ends. The CDR3 spells CASSPRGFAGNTIYF. The DNA of the CDR3 is TGTGCCAGCAGCCCCCGGGGTTTCGCTGGAAACACCATATATTTT.

This clonotype was recorded many times. The rearrangement uses TRBV2 and TRBJ1-3; D not resolved. CDR1 SNHLY and CDR2 FYNNEI come from the germline V gene. The length of the CDR3 is 13 residues. The V gene lost 3 bases and the J gene lost 3 bases, with 6 bases spanning the gap. CDR3 bases: TGTGCCAGCAGTGACGGGAATGGAAACACCATATATTTT. It is translated as CASSDGNGNTIYF. Complete variable domain (other parts from reference TRBV2 and TRBJ1-3): EPEVTQTPSHQVTQMGQEVILRCVPISNHLYFYWYRQILGQKVEFLVSFYNNEISEKSEIFDDQFSVERPDGSNFTLKIRSTKLEDSAMYFCASSDGNGNTIYFGEGSWLTVV.

This clonotype was seen just once. This may be a read error: a much more frequent sequence differs by one nucleotide. V is TRBV4-1 and J is TRBJ1-1, with 7 bases fitting TRBD1. The germline gives CDR1 MGHRA, CDR2 YSYEKL. The CDR3 contains 15 residues. Trimming removed 3 bases from V and 4 bases from J; junction bases left unmatched: 8. DNA for the CDR3: TGCGCCAGCAGCCACCCACAGGGGAGTCCCACTGAAGCTTTCTTT. The encoded protein is CASSHPQGSPTEAFF.

This clonotype has ten or more counts. The chain employs TRBV24-1 and TRBJ2-3; maybe TRBD1 (6 bases). The germline V and J ends were trimmed by 5 bases and 0 bases, with 14 bases remaining between them. This CDR3 is 16 amino acids long. In germline, CDR1 is KGHDR, CDR2 SFDVKD. The DNA of the CDR3 is TGTGCCACCAGTGCTATGGACAGAAGCAGCACAGATACGCAGTATTTT. Protein sequence: CATSAMDRSSTDTQYF.

This chain connects TRBV7-8 to TRBJ2-3; 11 bases line up with TRBD2. The V and J ends lost 3 bases and 5 bases, in that order; junction bases with no gene match: 4. The CDR3 sequence is 15 residues long. Germline V CDR1 and CDR2: SGHVS, FQNEAQ. The CDR3 DNA is TGTGCCAGCAGCTTCGGGACTAGCGGTGGAGATACGCAGTATTTT. It yields the protein CASSFGTSGGDTQYF.

The chain employs TRBV28 and TRBJ1-6; the match to TRBD1 covers 7 bases. CDR3 size: 14 residues. J was trimmed by 10 bases and V by 3 bases; bases with no gene match: 6. Germline V gene lookup returns CDR1 MDHEN and CDR2 SYDVKM. CDR3 in DNA: TGTGCCAGCAGTTTTAATAGGGGGCCATCACCCCTCCACTTT. Residues: CASSFNRGPSPLHF.

This clonotype occurred a few times. A read error may be the cause here, since a much bigger clone is one base away. V is TRBV10-3 and J is TRBJ1-1; 8 bases are shared with TRBD1. This CDR3 is 12 amino acids long. CDR1 is ENHRY and CDR2 is SYGVKD in the germline V gene. In DNA, the CDR3 is TGTGCCAGCAGAAGGACAGGGCAACAAGCTCTCTTT. It specifies CASRRTGQQALF.

At least ten counts were recorded for this clonotype. The rearrangement links TRBV7-2 to TRBJ2-7; tentative D call: TRBD1 (5 bases). The CDR3 is made up of 14 amino acids. The V and J ends lost 1 base and 2 bases respectively, with 9 bases between them. Germline-derived CDR1 and CDR2 are SGHTA and FQGNSA. This chain's CDR3 is CASSLVGQAYEQYF. For the CDR3, the DNA is TGTGCCAGCAGCTTAGTTGGACAAGCCTACGAGCAGTACTTC.

By share, this clonotype ranks as medium-sized. CDR3 bases: TGTGCCAGCAGCTTAGGGACTACGAACACCGGGGAGCTGTTTTTT. Translation: CASSLGTTNTGELFF. This chain uses TRBV5-8 with TRBJ2-2, with 7 bases aligning to TRBD2. Germline CDR1 reads SGHTS; CDR2 reads YDEGEE. Unmatched junction bases numbered 1, after V lost 2 bases and J lost 0 bases. This CDR3 has 15 amino acids.